These T cell receptor beta chains were read from a single sample in a study of beta chain features in type 1 diabetes. The protocol was immunoSEQ multiplex PCR, while the TCRdb copy is restricted to in-frame clones and leaves out a portion. The sample consists of about 160,000 clones, less than 9.5% of them appearing once. The specimen sequenced was central memory CD4+ T cells from blood. The receptor set was obtained from a young woman in good health. The CDR3 runs from the conserved cysteine through the conserved F or W. A D gene is named only where the DNA matches it firmly.

D: NA; J: TRBJ2-5; V: TRBV18; CDR3: CASSPPGQRETQYF
D: TRBD2; J: TRBJ2-1; V: TRBV29-1; CDR3: CSVEEGGLAGSTSYNEQFF
D: TRBD1; J: TRBJ2-1; V: TRBV19; CDR3: CASGTGTGGANEQFF
D: NA; J: TRBJ1-3; V: TRBV30; CDR3: CAWSVASGNTIYF
D: NA; J: TRBJ2-1; V: TRBV5-1; CDR3: CASSLSVGGSGNEQFF
D: TRBD1; J: TRBJ1-5; V: TRBV4-3; CDR3: CASSLRHTPGQGLFQPQHF
D: TRBD1; J: TRBJ1-6; V: TRBV5-7; CDR3: CASSLDRGRGNSPLHF
D: NA; J: TRBJ1-4; V: TRBV5-4; CDR3: CASRRTGDEKLFF
D: NA; J: TRBJ1-1; V: TRBV5-1; CDR3: CASREQGGDTEAFF
D: TRBD2; J: TRBJ2-1; V: TRBV19; CDR3: CATTGKRGYGEQFF
D: NA; J: TRBJ2-5; V: TRBV5-4; CDR3: CASSLDRDTQYF
D: NA; J: TRBJ1-1; V: TRBV30; CDR3: CAWSRGWNTEAFF
D: TRBD1; J: TRBJ2-7; V: TRBV29-1; CDR3: CSVAFGTGVYEQYF
D: TRBD1; J: TRBJ2-3; V: TRBV18; CDR3: CASSPGQGNADTQYF
D: NA; J: TRBJ2-1; V: TRBV11-2; CDR3: CASSLREDRSYNEQFF
D: NA; J: TRBJ1-5; V: TRBV7-2; CDR3: CASSLDEAQPQHF
D: TRBD1; J: TRBJ1-2; V: TRBV29-1; CDR3: CSVERGQGALGYTF
D: NA; J: TRBJ1-5; V: TRBV28; CDR3: CASSRNQPQHF
D: TRBD2; J: TRBJ2-5; V: TRBV27; CDR3: CASKTGTSVQETQYF
D: TRBD1; J: TRBJ2-5; V: TRBV6-6; CDR3: CASTKDRVEETQYF
D: NA; J: TRBJ1-1; V: TRBV5-1; CDR3: CASSLGPVNTEAFF
D: NA; J: TRBJ2-5; V: TRBV7-9; CDR3: CASSLNRKETQYF
D: NA; J: TRBJ2-7; V: TRBV25-1; CDR3: CASSESLGGVGLNF
D: TRBD1; J: TRBJ2-7; V: TRBV13; CDR3: CASRRGGQGYEQYF
D: NA; J: TRBJ2-5; V: TRBV5-6; CDR3: CASSPPRVQETQYF
D: TRBD2; J: TRBJ2-1; V: TRBV4-2; CDR3: CASSQGSGGVSEQFF
D: NA; J: TRBJ1-2; V: TRBV30; CDR3: CAWESRASGYTF
D: NA; J: TRBJ2-7; V: TRBV29-1; CDR3: CSFIGGRHEQYF
D: NA; J: TRBJ2-5; V: TRBV11-3; CDR3: CASSLEERAETQYF
D: TRBD1; J: TRBJ2-2; V: TRBV5-4; CDR3: CASSSGDREIGELFF
D: TRBD1; J: TRBJ1-5; V: TRBV11-3; CDR3: CASSLGQGEVQPQHF
D: TRBD2; J: TRBJ2-7; V: TRBV30; CDR3: CAWSTSGSGIYEQYF
D: TRBD1; J: TRBJ2-4; V: TRBV11-3; CDR3: CASSLGGEGAQNIQYF
D: TRBD2; J: TRBJ2-7; V: TRBV5-1; CDR3: CASSISGNYEQYF
D: NA; J: TRBJ2-3; V: TRBV15; CDR3: CATSRDPSTDTQYF
D: NA; J: TRBJ1-5; V: TRBV10-3; CDR3: CAISSEAISNQPQHF
D: TRBD2; J: TRBJ2-5; V: TRBV4-1; CDR3: CASSQDEASGRRETQYF
D: TRBD2; J: TRBJ2-7; V: TRBV30; CDR3: CAWSVKLAGAYEQYF
D: NA; J: TRBJ2-1; V: TRBV5-1; CDR3: CASSLADSAGYNEQFF
D: TRBD1; J: TRBJ1-2; V: TRBV5-4; CDR3: CASSPDRGNYGYTF
D: NA; J: TRBJ1-2; V: TRBV18; CDR3: CASSAQDSAFLNYGYTF
D: TRBD1; J: TRBJ1-2; V: TRBV11-1; CDR3: CASSFTTGDYGYTF
D: NA; J: TRBJ2-3; V: TRBV7-2; CDR3: CASSLDGGMDTQYF
D: NA; J: TRBJ1-2; V: TRBV5-1; CDR3: CASSRDSSNYGYTF
D: NA; J: TRBJ2-7; V: TRBV4-3; CDR3: CASSQEGSYYEQYF
D: TRBD1; J: TRBJ2-5; V: TRBV5-1; CDR3: CASSYEWTGSETQYF
D: NA; J: TRBJ2-5; V: TRBV7-9; CDR3: CASTREETQYF
D: NA; J: TRBJ1-1; V: TRBV2; CDR3: CASSVEGMNTEAFF